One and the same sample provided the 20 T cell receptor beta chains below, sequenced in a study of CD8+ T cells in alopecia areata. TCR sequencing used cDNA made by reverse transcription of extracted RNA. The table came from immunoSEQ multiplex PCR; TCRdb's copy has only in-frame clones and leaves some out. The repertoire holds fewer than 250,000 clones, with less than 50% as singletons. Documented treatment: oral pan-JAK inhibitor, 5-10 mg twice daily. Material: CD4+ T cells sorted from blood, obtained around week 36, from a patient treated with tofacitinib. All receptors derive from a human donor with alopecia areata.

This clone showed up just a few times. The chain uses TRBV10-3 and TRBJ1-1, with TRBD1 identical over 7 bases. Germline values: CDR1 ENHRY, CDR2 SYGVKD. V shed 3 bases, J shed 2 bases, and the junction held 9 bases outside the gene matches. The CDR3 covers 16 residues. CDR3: CAISELGDRRNTEAFF. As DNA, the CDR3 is TGTGCCATCAGTGAATTGGGGGACAGACGTAACACTGAAGCTTTCTTT.

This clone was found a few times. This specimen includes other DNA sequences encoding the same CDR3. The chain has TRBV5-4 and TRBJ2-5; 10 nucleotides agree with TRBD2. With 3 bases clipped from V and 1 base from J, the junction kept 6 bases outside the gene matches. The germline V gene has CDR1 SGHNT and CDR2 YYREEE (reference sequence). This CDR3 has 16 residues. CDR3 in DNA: TGTGCCAGCAGCTGGGGAGCGGGGGGGCCCCAAGAGACCCAGTACTTC. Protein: CASSWGAGGPQETQYF.

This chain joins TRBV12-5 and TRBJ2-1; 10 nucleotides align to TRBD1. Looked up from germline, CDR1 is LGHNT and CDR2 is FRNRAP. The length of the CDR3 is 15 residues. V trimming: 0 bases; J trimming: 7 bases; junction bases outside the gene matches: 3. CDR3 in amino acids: CASGLVTGGTNEQFF. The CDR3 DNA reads TGTGCTAGTGGTTTGGTGACAGGGGGCACTAATGAGCAGTTCTTC.

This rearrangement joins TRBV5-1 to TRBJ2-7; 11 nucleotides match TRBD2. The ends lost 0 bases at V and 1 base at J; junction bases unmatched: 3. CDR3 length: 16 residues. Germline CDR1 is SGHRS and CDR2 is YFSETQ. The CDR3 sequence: CASSLGLAGMSYEQYF. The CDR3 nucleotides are TGCGCCAGCAGCTTGGGACTAGCGGGAATGTCCTACGAGCAGTACTTC.

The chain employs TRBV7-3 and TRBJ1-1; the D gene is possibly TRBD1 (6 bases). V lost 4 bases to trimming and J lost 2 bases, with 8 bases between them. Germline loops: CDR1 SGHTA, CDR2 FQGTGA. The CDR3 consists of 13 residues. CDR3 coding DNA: TGTGCCAGCAGCTCGGACAGTAACACTGAAGCTTTCTTT. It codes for CASSSDSNTEAFF. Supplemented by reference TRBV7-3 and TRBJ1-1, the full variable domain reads GAGVSQTPSNKVTEKGKYVELRCDPISGHTALYWYRQSLGQGPEFLIYFQGTGAADDSGLPNDRFFAVRPEGSVSTLKIQRTERGDSAVYLCASSSDSNTEAFFGQGTRLTVV.

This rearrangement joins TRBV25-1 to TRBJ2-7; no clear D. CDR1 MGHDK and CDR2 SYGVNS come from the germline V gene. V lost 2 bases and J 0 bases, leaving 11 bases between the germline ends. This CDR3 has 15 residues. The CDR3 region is CASSEGYSYSYEQYF. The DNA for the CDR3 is TGTGCCAGCAGTGAAGGTTATTCCTACTCCTACGAGCAGTACTTC.

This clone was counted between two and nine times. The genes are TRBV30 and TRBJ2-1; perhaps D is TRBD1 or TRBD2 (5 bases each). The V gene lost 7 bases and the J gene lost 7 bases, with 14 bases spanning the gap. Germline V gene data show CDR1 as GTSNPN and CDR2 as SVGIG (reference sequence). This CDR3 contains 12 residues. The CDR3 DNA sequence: TGTGCCTCCGGGGCTATTGGGAATGAGCAGTTCTTC. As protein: CASGAIGNEQFF.

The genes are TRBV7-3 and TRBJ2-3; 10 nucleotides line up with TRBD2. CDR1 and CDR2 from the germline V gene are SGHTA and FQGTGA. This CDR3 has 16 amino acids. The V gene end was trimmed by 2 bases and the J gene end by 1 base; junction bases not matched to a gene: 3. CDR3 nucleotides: TGTGCCAGCAGCTTAGGTCTAGCGGGAGGCACAGATACGCAGTATTTT. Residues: CASSLGLAGGTDTQYF.

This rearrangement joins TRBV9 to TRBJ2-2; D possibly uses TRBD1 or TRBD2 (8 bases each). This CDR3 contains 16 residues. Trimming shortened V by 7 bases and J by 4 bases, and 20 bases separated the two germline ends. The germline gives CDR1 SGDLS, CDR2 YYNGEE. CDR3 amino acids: CASSGGGTGSTGELFF. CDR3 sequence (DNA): TGTGCCAGCTCCGGCGGGGGGACAGGATCCACCGGGGAGCTGTTTTTT. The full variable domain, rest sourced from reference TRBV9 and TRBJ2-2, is DSGVTQTPKHLITATGQRVTLRCSPRSGDLSVYWYQQSLDQGLQFLIQYYNGEERAKGNILERFSAQQFPDLHSELNLSSLELGDSALYFCASSGGGTGSTGELFFGEGSRLTVL.

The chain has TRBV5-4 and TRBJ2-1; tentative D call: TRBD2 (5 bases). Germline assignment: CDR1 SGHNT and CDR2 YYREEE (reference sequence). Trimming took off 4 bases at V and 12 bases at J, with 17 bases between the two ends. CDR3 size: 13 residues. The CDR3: CASSAILRSGQFF. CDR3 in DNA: TGTGCCAGCAGCGCTATTTTAAGGAGCGGGCAGTTCTTC.

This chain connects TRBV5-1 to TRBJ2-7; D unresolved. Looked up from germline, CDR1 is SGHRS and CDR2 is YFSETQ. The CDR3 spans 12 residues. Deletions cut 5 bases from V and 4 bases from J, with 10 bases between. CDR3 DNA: TGCGCCAGCAGATTAACGACTTACGAGCAGTACTTC. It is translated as CASRLTTYEQYF.

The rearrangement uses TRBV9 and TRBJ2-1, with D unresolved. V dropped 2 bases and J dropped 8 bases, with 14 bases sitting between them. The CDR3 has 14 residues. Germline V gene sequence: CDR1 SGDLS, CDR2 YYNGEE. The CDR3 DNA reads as TGTGCCAGCAGCGTCGGTTTGGGATTCCATGAGCAGTTCTTC. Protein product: CASSVGLGFHEQFF.

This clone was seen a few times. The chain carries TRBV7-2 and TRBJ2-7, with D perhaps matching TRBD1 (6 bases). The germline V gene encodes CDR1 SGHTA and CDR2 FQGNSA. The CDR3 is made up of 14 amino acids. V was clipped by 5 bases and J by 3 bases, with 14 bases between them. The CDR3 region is CASSPRDTLYEQYF. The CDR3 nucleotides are TGTGCCAGCAGCCCCCGGGACACCCTCTACGAGCAGTACTTC.

The CDR3 sequence is CASSQDEAGSAEQYF. In DNA, the CDR3 is TGTGCCAGCAGCCAAGATGAGGCAGGGTCGGCCGAGCAGTACTTC. The rearrangement uses TRBV4-2 and TRBJ2-7; D possibly corresponds to TRBD1 (5 bases). CDR3 length: 15 residues. Germline V lookup: CDR1 LGHNA, CDR2 YNFKEQ. Trimming stripped 0 bases from V and 6 bases from J, with 15 bases between.

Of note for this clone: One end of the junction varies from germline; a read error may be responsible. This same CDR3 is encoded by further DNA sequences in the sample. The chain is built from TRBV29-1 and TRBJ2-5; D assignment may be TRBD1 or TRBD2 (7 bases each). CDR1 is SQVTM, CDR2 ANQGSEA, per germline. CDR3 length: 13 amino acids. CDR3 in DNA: TGCAGTGTTGAAGGGGGCGGGAGCGAGACCCAGTACTTC. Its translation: CSVEGGGSETQYF. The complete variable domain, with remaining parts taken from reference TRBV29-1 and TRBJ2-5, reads SAVISQKPSRDICQRGTSLTIQCQVDSQVTMMFWYRQQPGQSLTLIATANQGSEATYESGFVIDKFPISRPNLTFSTLTVSNMSPEDSSIYLCSVEGGGSETQYFGPGTRLLVL.

CDR3 sequence reads: CASSSRGGGAETQYF. For the CDR3, the DNA is TGCGCCAGCAGCTCGAGGGGAGGGGGCGCAGAGACCCAGTACTTC. The chain employs TRBV5-1 and TRBJ2-5, with D possibly called TRBD1 or TRBD2 (7 bases each). The CDR3 sequence is 15 residues long. V lost 3 bases and J 4 bases, leaving 16 bases between the germline ends. Germline loops: CDR1 SGHRS, CDR2 YFSETQ.

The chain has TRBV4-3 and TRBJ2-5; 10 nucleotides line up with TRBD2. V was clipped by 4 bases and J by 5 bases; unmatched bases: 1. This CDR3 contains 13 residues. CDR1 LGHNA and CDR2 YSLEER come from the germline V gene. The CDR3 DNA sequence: TGCGCCAGCAGCCTGGGACTAGCGGAGACCCAGTACTTC. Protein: CASSLGLAETQYF.

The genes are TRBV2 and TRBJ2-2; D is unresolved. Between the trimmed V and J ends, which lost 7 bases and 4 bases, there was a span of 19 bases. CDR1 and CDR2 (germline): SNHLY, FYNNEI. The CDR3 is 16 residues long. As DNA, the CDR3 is TGTGCCAGCATGCCAGAACTCATCCGGAGCACCGGGGAGCTGTTTTTT. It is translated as CASMPELIRSTGELFF.

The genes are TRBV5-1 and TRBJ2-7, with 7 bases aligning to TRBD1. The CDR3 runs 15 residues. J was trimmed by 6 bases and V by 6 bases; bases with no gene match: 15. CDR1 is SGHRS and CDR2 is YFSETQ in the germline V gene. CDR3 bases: TGCGCCAGCACGGTGGGAGTGGGACAGTTTCGCGAGCAGTACTTC. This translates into CASTVGVGQFREQYF.

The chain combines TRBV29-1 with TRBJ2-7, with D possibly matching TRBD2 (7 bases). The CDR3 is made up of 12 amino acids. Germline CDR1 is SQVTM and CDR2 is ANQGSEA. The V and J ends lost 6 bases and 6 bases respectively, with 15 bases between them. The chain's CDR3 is CSVDSGGREQYF. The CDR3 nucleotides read TGCAGCGTGGACTCCGGGGGGCGCGAGCAGTACTTC.